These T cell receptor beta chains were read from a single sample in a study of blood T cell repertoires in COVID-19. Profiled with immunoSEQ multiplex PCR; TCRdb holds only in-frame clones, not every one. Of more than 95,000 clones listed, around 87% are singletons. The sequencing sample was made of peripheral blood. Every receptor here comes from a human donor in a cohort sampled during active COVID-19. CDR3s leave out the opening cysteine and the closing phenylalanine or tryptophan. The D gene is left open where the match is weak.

CDR3: ASSGGGAGNTEAF
V: TRBV11-2
J: TRBJ1-1
D: TRBD1

CDR3: ASSLGVAGGHEQF
V: TRBV5-4
J: TRBJ2-1
D: TRBD2

CDR3: ASRFGGAYEQY
V: TRBV10-2
J: TRBJ2-7
D: NA

CDR3: ASSPGGRDEQF
V: TRBV5-1
J: TRBJ2-1
D: TRBD1

CDR3: ASSLVSYSNQPQH
V: TRBV28
J: TRBJ1-5
D: NA

CDR3: ASSIPRGGDHQPQH
V: TRBV19
J: TRBJ1-5
D: NA

CDR3: ASTTPPRAGVGEQF
V: TRBV28
J: TRBJ2-1
D: TRBD2

CDR3: ASQDRAVGTGGETQY
V: TRBV19
J: TRBJ2-5
D: TRBD1

CDR3: ASSLGTSGRQTQY
V: TRBV7-2
J: TRBJ2-5
D: TRBD2

CDR3: ASSSTRQGGEQY
V: TRBV11-3
J: TRBJ2-7
D: TRBD1

CDR3: ASSLFTDSTDTQY
V: TRBV5-6
J: TRBJ2-3
D: NA

CDR3: ATSDPGRGSGANVLT
V: TRBV24-1
J: TRBJ2-6
D: NA

CDR3: ASSLDRGYGYT
V: TRBV12-3/TRBV12-4
J: TRBJ1-2
D: TRBD1

CDR3: ASSIFPGAYEQY
V: TRBV7-2
J: TRBJ2-7
D: NA

CDR3: ASNRAPTGGGYT
V: TRBV6-5
J: TRBJ1-2
D: TRBD1

CDR3: ASSSTSGGVSEQF
V: TRBV19
J: TRBJ2-1
D: TRBD2

CDR3: ASSLRTQGRGNEKLF
V: TRBV19
J: TRBJ1-4
D: TRBD1

CDR3: ASSVLAAMYEQY
V: TRBV7-2
J: TRBJ2-7
D: NA

CDR3: ASSLAGDGANVLT
V: TRBV5-1
J: TRBJ2-6
D: NA

CDR3: ASSLRTQGTNEKLF
V: TRBV5-1
J: TRBJ1-4
D: NA

CDR3: ASSYSTSGTPYEQY
V: TRBV6-5
J: TRBJ2-7
D: TRBD2

CDR3: ASSSTGTASGANVLT
V: TRBV7-6
J: TRBJ2-6
D: NA

CDR3: ASSDSTDINNEQF
V: TRBV6-4
J: TRBJ2-1
D: NA

CDR3: ASSLDGREGQDEQF
V: TRBV11-3
J: TRBJ2-1
D: TRBD2

CDR3: ASSLVTSGQETQY
V: TRBV7-7
J: TRBJ2-5
D: TRBD2

CDR3: ASRPSGTYEQY
V: TRBV28
J: TRBJ2-7
D: NA

CDR3: ASSYSTLPGYEQY
V: TRBV6-5
J: TRBJ2-7
D: NA

CDR3: ASSLTGNPSYGYT
V: TRBV5-1
J: TRBJ1-2
D: NA

CDR3: ASSIGRIQPQH
V: TRBV19
J: TRBJ1-5
D: NA

CDR3: ASSLTSGYEQY
V: TRBV12-3/TRBV12-4
J: TRBJ2-7
D: TRBD2

CDR3: ASSQDVRPYGYT
V: TRBV3-1/TRBV3-2
J: TRBJ1-2
D: NA

CDR3: ASSFGSGQAYEQY
V: TRBV5-1
J: TRBJ2-7
D: TRBD1

CDR3: ASSLNRDYGYT
V: TRBV7-6
J: TRBJ1-2
D: NA

CDR3: ASSQTSGSSSASTDTQY
V: TRBV4-1
J: TRBJ2-3
D: TRBD2

CDR3: ASSVGLASGYEQY
V: TRBV9
J: TRBJ2-7
D: TRBD2

CDR3: ASSLRQGAGETQY
V: TRBV5-8
J: TRBJ2-5
D: TRBD1

CDR3: ASSVAPGLAGGHEQF
V: TRBV9
J: TRBJ2-1
D: TRBD2

CDR3: ASSPGQGAGQPQH
V: TRBV18
J: TRBJ1-5
D: TRBD1

CDR3: ASSRGNEQF
V: TRBV19
J: TRBJ2-1
D: NA

CDR3: ASSSLHGENIQY
V: TRBV5-1
J: TRBJ2-4
D: NA

CDR3: ASSIGTGLDNEQF
V: TRBV5-1
J: TRBJ2-1
D: TRBD1

CDR3: ASTTTENTEAF
V: TRBV12-3/TRBV12-4
J: TRBJ1-1
D: NA

CDR3: ASSLEGGADTQY
V: TRBV5-1
J: TRBJ2-3
D: TRBD2

CDR3: ASSPRGGNTEAF
V: TRBV3-1/TRBV3-2
J: TRBJ1-1
D: NA

CDR3: ASSFGQYGYT
V: TRBV5-1
J: TRBJ1-2
D: NA

CDR3: ASSDQRGTTDTQY
V: TRBV2
J: TRBJ2-3
D: TRBD2

CDR3: ASSPGGGFTEAF
V: TRBV19
J: TRBJ1-1
D: NA

CDR3: ATSRDRLVDYEQY
V: TRBV15
J: TRBJ2-7
D: NA

CDR3: ASSPSQGNTEAF
V: TRBV18
J: TRBJ1-1
D: NA

CDR3: ASSQEAAEGTDTQY
V: TRBV4-2
J: TRBJ2-3
D: NA

CDR3: ASGRGNTEAF
V: TRBV11-3
J: TRBJ1-1
D: NA

CDR3: ASSTRQETQY
V: TRBV5-1
J: TRBJ2-5
D: NA

CDR3: ASSYHWDRSTYEQY
V: TRBV6-5
J: TRBJ2-7
D: TRBD1